These T cell receptor beta chains were read from a single sample in a study of blood T cell repertoires in COVID-19. Sequencing used immunoSEQ multiplex PCR; TCRdb keeps in-frame clones, though not all of them. Seen here are 70,000 or so clones, 90% observed once, and the top ten hold 5.1%. Sequences were obtained from peripheral blood. These receptor sequences come from a woman aged 18-29 years with acute or convalescent COVID-19. CDR3s include the opening cysteine and the closing phenylalanine or tryptophan. D genes are given only for firm matches. Expanded clones are given a class, and other clones once, few, many or no size at all.

size | J | D | V | DNA | CDR3
- | TRBJ2-2 | TRBD2 | TRBV5-1 | TGCGCCAGCAGCTTAGAACCGGGACTAGGAGCCGGGGAGCTGTTTTTT | CASSLEPGLGAGELFF
- | TRBJ2-5 | TRBD1 | TRBV5-1 | TGCGCCAGCAGCTACGGACAGGGTGGGGAGACCCAGTACTTC | CASSYGQGGETQYF
- | TRBJ1-1 | - | TRBV29-1 | TGCAGCGTTGGGACTTCTGGGCGAAAAACCACTGAAGCTTTCTTT | CSVGTSGRKTTEAFF
- | TRBJ1-1 | TRBD1 | TRBV2 | TGTGCCAGCAGATACCCGAGACAGGGAAACGAGAACACTGAAGCTTTCTTT | CASRYPRQGNENTEAFF
- | TRBJ2-1 | - | TRBV7-6 | TGTGCCAGCAGCTTAGCCGCTTCGGCGGGGGCTGAGCAGTTCTTC | CASSLAASAGAEQFF
once | TRBJ2-5 | TRBD2 | TRBV29-1 | TGCAGCGTGACTAGCGGGGGGCGCGCAGAGACCCAGTACTTC | CSVTSGGRAETQYF
- | TRBJ1-1 | TRBD1 | TRBV28 | TGTGCCAGCAGTTTCCCGGGACAGGTTAACACTGAAGCTTTCTTT | CASSFPGQVNTEAFF
- | TRBJ1-1 | - | TRBV5-6 | TGTGCCAGCAGCCAGACAGTAAACACTGAAGCTTTCTTT | CASSQTVNTEAFF
- | TRBJ2-1 | TRBD2 | TRBV5-1 | TGCGCCAGCAGATACTCTAGCGGGGCGGCCTACAATGAGCAGTTCTTC | CASRYSSGAAYNEQFF
- | TRBJ1-1 | TRBD1 | TRBV30 | TGTGCCTGGGAGACAGGGGGGACTGAAGCTTTCTTT | CAWETGGTEAFF
- | TRBJ2-4 | - | TRBV27 | TGTGCCAGCAGTCTAGGACTTGGCCAAGACAAAAACATTCAGTACTTC | CASSLGLGQDKNIQYF
once | TRBJ1-1 | - | TRBV4-1 | TGCGCCAGCAGCAGCTTCTTAAAAGAGGGAAACACTGAAGCTTTCTTT | CASSSFLKEGNTEAFF
- | TRBJ2-3 | - | TRBV29-1 | TGCAGCGTTGGGGTAGGACACACAGATACGCAGTATTTT | CSVGVGHTDTQYF
- | TRBJ1-3 | - | TRBV15 | TGTGCCACCAGCAGAGATGAGGAGGGCACCATATATTTT | CATSRDEEGTIYF
- | TRBJ2-6 | TRBD1 | TRBV28 | TGTGCCAGCAGCCAGGGGGAAAGCTCTGGGGCCAACGTCCTGACTTTC | CASSQGESSGANVLTF
- | TRBJ2-2 | TRBD1 | TRBV5-5 | TGTGCCAGCAGCCCCCGGGACAGGGTCACCGGGGAGCTGTTTTTT | CASSPRDRVTGELFF
- | TRBJ2-5 | - | TRBV7-9 | TGTGCCAGCAGCTTATATCGGGATCAAGAGACCCAGTACTTC | CASSLYRDQETQYF
- | TRBJ1-3 | - | TRBV3-1/TRBV3-2 | TGTGCCAGCAGCCAAGGACTAGGGGGGGTCTTCGGAAACACCATATATTTT | CASSQGLGGVFGNTIYF
- | TRBJ2-1 | TRBD2 | TRBV6-5 | TGTGCCAGCAGCGATAGCGGGAGTGCCTACAATGAGCAGTTCTTC | CASSDSGSAYNEQFF
- | TRBJ1-2 | - | TRBV11-2 | TGTGCCAGCAGCCCCGGGGGTAACCATGGCTACACCTTC | CASSPGGNHGYTF
once | TRBJ1-1 | - | TRBV20-1 | TGCAGTGCCTTTTTCGGGGCTGAAGCTTTCTTT | CSAFFGAEAFF
- | TRBJ2-5 | - | TRBV6-2/TRBV6-3 | TGTGCCAGCAGTTACTCGCGGACTGAGACCCAGTACTTC | CASSYSRTETQYF
medium-sized | TRBJ1-1 | - | TRBV7-2 | TGTGCCAGCAGCTTATCCGGGGGCACTGAAGCTTTCTTT | CASSLSGGTEAFF
- | TRBJ2-1 | TRBD1 | TRBV2 | TGTGCCAGCAGGGATACAGGGGGAAAGGGTGAGCAGTTCTTC | CASRDTGGKGEQFF
few | TRBJ2-2 | TRBD2 | TRBV19 | TGTGCCAGTAGTATTGCGGGAGGGATCGGGGAGCTGTTTTTT | CASSIAGGIGELFF
- | TRBJ1-1 | - | TRBV29-1 | TGCAGCGTTGTTTCGGTTGGCCAGGGGACTGAAGCTTTCTTT | CSVVSVGQGTEAFF